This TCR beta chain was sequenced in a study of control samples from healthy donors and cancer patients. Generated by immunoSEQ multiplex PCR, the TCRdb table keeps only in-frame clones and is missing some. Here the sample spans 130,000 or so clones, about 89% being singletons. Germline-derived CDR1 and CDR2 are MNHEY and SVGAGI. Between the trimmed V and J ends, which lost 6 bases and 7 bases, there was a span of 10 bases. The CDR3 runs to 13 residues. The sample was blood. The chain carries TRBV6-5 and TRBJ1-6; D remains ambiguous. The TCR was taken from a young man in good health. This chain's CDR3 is CASRLGLNSPLHF. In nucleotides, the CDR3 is TGTGCCAGCAGATTAGGGTTGAATTCACCCCTCCACTTT.